A selection of T cell receptor beta chains follows, all from one sample in a study of cytomegalovirus exposure and HLA in healthy donors. The assay was immunoSEQ multiplex PCR, and TCRdb's table has in-frame clones only and misses some. The table includes about 36,000 clones, roughly 50% detected once. Sequenced: PBMCs. The receptors were sampled from a middle-aged woman in good health and CMV-seropositive. The CDR3 runs from the conserved cysteine through the conserved F or W. The D gene is left open where the match is weak. Size is omitted from some rows. Given values are once, few, many or a class for expanded clones.

TRBV19,14,TRBJ1-3,NA,NA,TGTGCCAGTACTCACAGGGCGACTGGAAACACCATATATTTT,CASTHRATGNTIYF
TRBV4-1,20,TRBJ2-3,NA,TRBD2,TGCGCCAGCAGCCAAGATATCGCAATTACTAGCGGGGGGGCGACAGATACGCAGTATTTT,CASSQDIAITSGGATDTQYF
TRBV7-2,13,TRBJ2-1,NA,NA,TGTGCCAGCAGCTTAGCCCAGGGAAATGAGCAGTTCTTC,CASSLAQGNEQFF
TRBV4-1,15,TRBJ2-4,NA,TRBD1,TGCGCCAGCAGCCCCGGACAGGGAACTTCTAACATTCAGTACTTC,CASSPGQGTSNIQYF
TRBV7-8,16,TRBJ2-7,NA,NA,TGTGCCAGCACCCTTAGACGCCCACAGGGTGGTAACGAGCAGTACTTC,CASTLRRPQGGNEQYF
TRBV27,13,TRBJ2-7,NA,NA,TGTGCCAGCAGTTTAACAGGCGCCTACGAGCAGTACTTC,CASSLTGAYEQYF
TRBV18,15,TRBJ1-1,NA,TRBD1,TGTGCCAGCTCACCACTAGGGGGCTACAACACTGAAGCTTTCTTT,CASSPLGGYNTEAFF
TRBV7-9,18,TRBJ2-3,NA,NA,TGTGCCAGCAGCTTAGCTGAGGGGACTCCTAACGGCACAGATACGCAGTATTTT,CASSLAEGTPNGTDTQYF
TRBV19,15,TRBJ2-3,few,NA,TGTGCCAGTAGTATTCGATACAGGGCGGCAGATACGCAGTATTTT,CASSIRYRAADTQYF
TRBV5-1,14,TRBJ1-2,few,NA,TGCGCCAGCAGCTTTAGAGCCGGGAGGGAAGGCTACACCTTC,CASSFRAGREGYTF
TRBV7-9,15,TRBJ2-7,NA,TRBD2,TGTGCCAGCAGCCTGCCAGCGGGGGGGCCGTACGAGCAGTACTTC,CASSLPAGGPYEQYF
TRBV14,15,TRBJ2-3,once,TRBD2,TGTGCCAGCAGCCCAGCGGGGACCCGGGGAGATACGCAGTATTTT,CASSPAGTRGDTQYF
TRBV11-2,13,TRBJ1-1,NA,NA,TGTGCCAGCAGTCAGGTGGGGAACACTGAAGCTTTCTTT,CASSQVGNTEAFF
TRBV28,13,TRBJ2-7,NA,NA,TGTGCCAGCAGCCTAGGGGGGGGGTACGAGCAGTACTTC,CASSLGGGYEQYF
TRBV11-3,14,TRBJ1-6,NA,NA,TGTGCCAGCAGCTTGGAGGGCCGAAATTCACCCCTCCACTTT,CASSLEGRNSPLHF
TRBV5-4,13,TRBJ2-7,NA,NA,TGTGCCAGCAGCTTTCCGGGAGCCTACGAGCAGTACTTC,CASSFPGAYEQYF
TRBV7-4,16,TRBJ2-3,NA,NA,TGTGCCAGCAGCTTAGCGCTAGCCCTGAGCACAGATACGCAGTATTTT,CASSLALALSTDTQYF
TRBV5-1,15,TRBJ1-2,few,NA,TGCGCCAGCAGCTTAGGGTTGACAGAGCTCTATGGCTACACCTTC,CASSLGLTELYGYTF
TRBV21-1,17,TRBJ2-1,NA,NA,TGTGCCAGCAGCAGTGGCCAACAGGGGGCCTCCTACAATGAGCAGTTCTTC,CASSSGQQGASYNEQFF
TRBV5-1,14,TRBJ2-2,NA,NA,TGCGCCAGCAGCTTTAGCGGACCCACCGGGGAGCTGTTTTTT,CASSFSGPTGELFF
TRBV12-5,16,TRBJ1-5,few,TRBD1,TGTGCTAGTGGTTCATCGACAGGGGGCGCCGATCAGCCCCAGCATTTT,CASGSSTGGADQPQHF
TRBV7-3,16,TRBJ2-3,NA,NA,TGTGCCAGCAGCTCCCCTGGGGCGCAGCCCACAGATACGCAGTATTTT,CASSSPGAQPTDTQYF
TRBV11-3,17,TRBJ2-2,few,NA,TGTGCCAGCAGCCGCCGCTCTGGGGGGACGAACACCGGGGAGCTGTTTTTT,CASSRRSGGTNTGELFF
TRBV27,15,TRBJ1-2,NA,TRBD1,TGTGCCAGCAGTTCCAGAGGACAGGGGTACTATGGCTACACCTTC,CASSSRGQGYYGYTF
TRBV15,18,TRBJ2-3,NA,TRBD1,TGTGCCACCAGCAGAGAGAATTCCGGACAGGGGCCCTCAGATACGCAGTATTTT,CATSRENSGQGPSDTQYF
TRBV29-1,14,TRBJ2-5,NA,NA,TGCAGCGCCTTTACCGAACTAGCTCGAGAGACCCAGTACTTC,CSAFTELARETQYF